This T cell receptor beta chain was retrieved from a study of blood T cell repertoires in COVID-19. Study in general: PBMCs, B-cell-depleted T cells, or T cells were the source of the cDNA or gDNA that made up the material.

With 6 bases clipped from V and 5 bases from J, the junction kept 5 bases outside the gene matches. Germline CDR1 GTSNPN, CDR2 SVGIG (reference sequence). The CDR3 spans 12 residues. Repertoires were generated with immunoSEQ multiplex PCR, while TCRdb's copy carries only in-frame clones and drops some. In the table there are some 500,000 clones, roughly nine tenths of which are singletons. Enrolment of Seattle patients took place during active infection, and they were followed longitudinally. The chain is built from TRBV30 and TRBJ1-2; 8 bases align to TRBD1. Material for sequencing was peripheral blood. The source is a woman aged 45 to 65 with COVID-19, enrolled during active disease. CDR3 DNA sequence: TGTGCCTGCGGGCAGGGGGCATATGGCTACACCTTC. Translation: CACGQGAYGYTF.